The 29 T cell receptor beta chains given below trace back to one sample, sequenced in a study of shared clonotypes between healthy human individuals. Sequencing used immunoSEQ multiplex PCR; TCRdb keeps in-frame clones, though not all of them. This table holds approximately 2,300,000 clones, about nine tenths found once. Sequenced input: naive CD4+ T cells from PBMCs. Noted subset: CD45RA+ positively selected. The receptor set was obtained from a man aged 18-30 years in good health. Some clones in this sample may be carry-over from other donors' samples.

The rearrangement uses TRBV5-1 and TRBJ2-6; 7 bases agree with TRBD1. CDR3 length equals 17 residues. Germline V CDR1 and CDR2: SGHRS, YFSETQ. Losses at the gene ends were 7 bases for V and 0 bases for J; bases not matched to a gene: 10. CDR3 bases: TGCGCCAGCTCGATTCCGGGACAGAGCTCTGGGGCCAACGTCCTGACTTTC. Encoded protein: CASSIPGQSSGANVLTF.

CDR3 DNA: TGTGCCAGCAGTGAAGTGCACGGTCCCTCCTACGAGCAGTACTTC. Amino acids: CASSEVHGPSYEQYF. The gene calls are TRBV6-1 and TRBJ2-7, with D uncertain. Trimming pared 1 base from V and 0 bases from J, leaving 10 bases between. CDR1 MNHNS and CDR2 SASEGT come from the germline V gene. The CDR3 covers 15 residues.

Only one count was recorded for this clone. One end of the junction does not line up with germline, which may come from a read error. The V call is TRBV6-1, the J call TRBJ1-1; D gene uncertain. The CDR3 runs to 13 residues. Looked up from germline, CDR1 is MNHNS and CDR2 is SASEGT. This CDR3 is CASRRDQNSEAFF. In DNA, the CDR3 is TGTGCCAGCAGGAGAGACCAGAACTCTGAAGCTTTCTTT.

The CDR3 DNA reads TGTGCCAGCAGTGAACGTGGGTCCTATAGCAATCAGCCCCAGCATTTT. It is translated as CASSERGSYSNQPQHF. The chain combines TRBV6-1 with TRBJ1-5; D is undetermined. V lost 2 bases and J 0 bases, leaving 11 bases between the germline ends. Germline CDR1 is MNHNS and CDR2 is SASEGT. The length of the CDR3 is 16 residues.

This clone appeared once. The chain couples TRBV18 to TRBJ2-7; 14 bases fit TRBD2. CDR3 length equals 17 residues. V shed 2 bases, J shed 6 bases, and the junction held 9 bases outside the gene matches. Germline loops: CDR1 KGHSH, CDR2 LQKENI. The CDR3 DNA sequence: TGTGCCAGCTCACCAAGTGACACTGGACTAGCGGGAGGCGAGCAGTACTTC. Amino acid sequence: CASSPSDTGLAGGEQYF.

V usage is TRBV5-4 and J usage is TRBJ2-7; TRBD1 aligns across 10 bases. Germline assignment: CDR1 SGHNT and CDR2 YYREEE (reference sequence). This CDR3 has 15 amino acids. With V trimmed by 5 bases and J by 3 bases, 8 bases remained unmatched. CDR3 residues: CASRRGTGVGYEQYF. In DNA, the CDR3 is TGTGCCAGCAGACGCGGGACAGGGGTAGGCTACGAGCAGTACTTC.

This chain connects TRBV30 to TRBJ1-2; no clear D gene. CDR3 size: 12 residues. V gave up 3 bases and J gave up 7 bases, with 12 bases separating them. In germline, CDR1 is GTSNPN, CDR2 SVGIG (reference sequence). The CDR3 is CAWSLGGSGYTF. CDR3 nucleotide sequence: TGTGCCTGGAGCCTCGGAGGTTCTGGCTACACCTTC.

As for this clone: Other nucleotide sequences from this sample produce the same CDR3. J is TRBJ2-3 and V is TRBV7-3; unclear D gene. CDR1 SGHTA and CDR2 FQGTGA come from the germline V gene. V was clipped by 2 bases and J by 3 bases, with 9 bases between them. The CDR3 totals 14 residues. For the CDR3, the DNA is TGTGCCAGCAGCTTAGGAACTACGACAGATACGCAGTATTTT. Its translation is CASSLGTTTDTQYF.

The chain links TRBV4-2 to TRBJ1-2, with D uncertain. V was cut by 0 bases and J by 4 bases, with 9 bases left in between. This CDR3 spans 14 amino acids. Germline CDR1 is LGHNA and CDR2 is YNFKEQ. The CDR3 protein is CASSQDLVGYGYTF. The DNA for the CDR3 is TGTGCCAGCAGCCAAGATCTCGTGGGCTATGGCTACACCTTC.

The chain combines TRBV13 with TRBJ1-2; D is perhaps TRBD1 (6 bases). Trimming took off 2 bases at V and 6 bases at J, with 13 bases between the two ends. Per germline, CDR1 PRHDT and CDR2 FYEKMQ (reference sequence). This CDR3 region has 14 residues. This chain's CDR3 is CASSLRSGDNGYTF. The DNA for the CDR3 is TGTGCCAGCAGCTTAAGATCAGGGGACAATGGCTACACCTTC.

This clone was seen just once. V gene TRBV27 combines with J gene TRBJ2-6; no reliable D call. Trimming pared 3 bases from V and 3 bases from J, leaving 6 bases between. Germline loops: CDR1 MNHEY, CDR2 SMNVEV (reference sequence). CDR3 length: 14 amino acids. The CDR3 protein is CASSFWDGANVLTF. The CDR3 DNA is TGTGCCAGCAGTTTTTGGGATGGGGCCAACGTCCTGACTTTC.

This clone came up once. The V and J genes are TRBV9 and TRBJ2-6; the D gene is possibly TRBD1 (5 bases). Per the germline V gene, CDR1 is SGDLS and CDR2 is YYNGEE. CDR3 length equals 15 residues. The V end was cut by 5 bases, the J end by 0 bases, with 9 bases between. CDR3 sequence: CASSRQNSGANVLTF. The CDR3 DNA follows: TGTGCCAGCAGTAGACAGAACTCTGGGGCCAACGTCCTGACTTTC. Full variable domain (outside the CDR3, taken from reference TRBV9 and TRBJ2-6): DSGVTQTPKHLITATGQRVTLRCSPRSGDLSVYWYQQSLDQGLQFLIQYYNGEERAKGNILERFSAQQFPDLHSELNLSSLELGDSALYFCASSRQNSGANVLTFGAGSRLTVL.

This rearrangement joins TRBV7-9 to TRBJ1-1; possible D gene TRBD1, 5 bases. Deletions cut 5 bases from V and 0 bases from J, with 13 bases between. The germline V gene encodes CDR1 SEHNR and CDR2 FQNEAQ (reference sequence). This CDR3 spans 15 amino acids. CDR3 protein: CASSPRELMNTEAFF. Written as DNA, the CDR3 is TGTGCCAGCAGCCCCAGGGAACTTATGAACACTGAAGCTTTCTTT.

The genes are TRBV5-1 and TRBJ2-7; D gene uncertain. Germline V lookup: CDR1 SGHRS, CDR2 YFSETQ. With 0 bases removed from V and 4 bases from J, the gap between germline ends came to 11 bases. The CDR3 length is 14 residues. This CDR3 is CASSLADGSYEQYF. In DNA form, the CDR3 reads TGCGCCAGCAGCTTGGCAGACGGTTCGTACGAGCAGTACTTC.

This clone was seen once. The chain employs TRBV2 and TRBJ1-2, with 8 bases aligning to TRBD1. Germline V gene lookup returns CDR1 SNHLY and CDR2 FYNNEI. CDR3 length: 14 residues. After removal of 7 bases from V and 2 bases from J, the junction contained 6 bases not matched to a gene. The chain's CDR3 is CASNAQGANYGYTF. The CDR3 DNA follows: TGTGCCAGCAATGCTCAGGGGGCCAACTATGGCTACACCTTC.

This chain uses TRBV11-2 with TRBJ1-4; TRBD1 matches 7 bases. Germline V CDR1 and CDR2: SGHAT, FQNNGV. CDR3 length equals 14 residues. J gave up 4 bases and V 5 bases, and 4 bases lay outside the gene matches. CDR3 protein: CASSPWDSNEKLFF. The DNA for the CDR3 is TGTGCCAGCAGCCCATGGGACAGTAATGAAAAACTGTTTTTT. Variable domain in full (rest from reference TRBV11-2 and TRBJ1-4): EAGVAQSPRYKIIEKRQSVAFWCNPISGHATLYWYQQILGQGPKLLIQFQNNGVVDDSQLPKDRFSAERLKGVDSTLKIQPAKLEDSAVYLCASSPWDSNEKLFFGSGTQLSVL.

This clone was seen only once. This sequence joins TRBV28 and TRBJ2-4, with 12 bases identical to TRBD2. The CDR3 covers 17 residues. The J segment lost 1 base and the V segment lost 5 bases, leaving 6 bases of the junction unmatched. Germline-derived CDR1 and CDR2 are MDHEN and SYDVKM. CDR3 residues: CASSRLAGGPAKNIQYF. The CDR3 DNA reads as TGTGCCAGCAGTAGGCTAGCGGGAGGGCCTGCCAAAAACATTCAGTACTTC.

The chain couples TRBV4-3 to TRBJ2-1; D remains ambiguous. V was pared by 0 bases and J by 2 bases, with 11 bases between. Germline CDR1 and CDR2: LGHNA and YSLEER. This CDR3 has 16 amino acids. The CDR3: CASSQDHVGPYNEQFF. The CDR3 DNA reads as TGCGCCAGCAGCCAAGATCATGTGGGCCCCTACAATGAGCAGTTCTTC.

The CDR3 DNA sequence: TGTGCCAGCAGCTTAATGTCGGGATACAATGAGCAGTTCTTC. Translation gives CASSLMSGYNEQFF. This rearrangement joins TRBV7-2 to TRBJ2-1; TRBD2 might be the D (5 bases). The CDR3 loop spans 14 amino acids. Trimming took 2 bases from V and 4 from J, leaving 9 bases between them. CDR1 and CDR2 (germline): SGHTA, FQGNSA.

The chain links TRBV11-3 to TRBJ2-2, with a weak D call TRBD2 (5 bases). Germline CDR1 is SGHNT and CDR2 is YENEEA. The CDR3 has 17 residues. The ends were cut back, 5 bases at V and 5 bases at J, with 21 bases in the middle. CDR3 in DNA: TGTGCCAGCAGCCCCTCCCACGGCTTTTCGGGGACCGGGGAGCTGTTTTTT. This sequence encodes CASSPSHGFSGTGELFF.

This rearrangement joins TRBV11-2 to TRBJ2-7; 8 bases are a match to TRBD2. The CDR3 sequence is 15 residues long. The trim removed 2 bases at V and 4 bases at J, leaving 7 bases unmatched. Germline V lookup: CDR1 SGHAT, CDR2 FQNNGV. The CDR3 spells CASSLHLAGPYEQYF. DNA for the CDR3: TGTGCCAGCAGCTTACATTTAGCGGGACCGTACGAGCAGTACTTC. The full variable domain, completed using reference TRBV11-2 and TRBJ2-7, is EAGVAQSPRYKIIEKRQSVAFWCNPISGHATLYWYQQILGQGPKLLIQFQNNGVVDDSQLPKDRFSAERLKGVDSTLKIQPAKLEDSAVYLCASSLHLAGPYEQYFGPGTRLTVT.

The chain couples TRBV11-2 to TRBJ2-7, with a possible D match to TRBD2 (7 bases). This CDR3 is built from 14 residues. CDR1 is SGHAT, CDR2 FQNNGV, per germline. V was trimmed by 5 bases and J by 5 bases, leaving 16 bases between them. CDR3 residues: CASSAPRGGHEQYF. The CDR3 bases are TGTGCCAGCAGCGCCCCGAGGGGGGGCCACGAGCAGTACTTC.

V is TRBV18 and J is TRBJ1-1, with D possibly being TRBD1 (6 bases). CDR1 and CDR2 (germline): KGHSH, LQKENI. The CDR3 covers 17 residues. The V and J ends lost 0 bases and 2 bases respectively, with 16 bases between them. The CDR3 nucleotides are TGTGCCAGCTCACCACCGTCGGGGGGCCTTACAAACACTGAAGCTTTCTTT. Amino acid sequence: CASSPPSGGLTNTEAFF.

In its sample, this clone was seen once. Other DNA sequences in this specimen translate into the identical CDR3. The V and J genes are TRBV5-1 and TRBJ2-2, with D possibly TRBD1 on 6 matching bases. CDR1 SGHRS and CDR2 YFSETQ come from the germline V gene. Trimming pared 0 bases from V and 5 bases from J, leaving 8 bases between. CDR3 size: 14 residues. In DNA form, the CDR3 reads TGCGCCAGCAGCTTGGTACAGGGAACCGGGGAGCTGTTTTTT. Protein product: CASSLVQGTGELFF.

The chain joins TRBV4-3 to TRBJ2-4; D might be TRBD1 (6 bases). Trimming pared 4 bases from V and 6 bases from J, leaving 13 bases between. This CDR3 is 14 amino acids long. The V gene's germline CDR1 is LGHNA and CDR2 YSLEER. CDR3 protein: CASSLTGRRNIQYF. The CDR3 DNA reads TGCGCCAGCAGCCTTACAGGGCGCAGAAACATTCAGTACTTC.

The CDR3 spells CASGSGGSYNEQFF. CDR3 nucleotide sequence: TGTGCTAGTGGTTCCGGCGGGTCCTACAATGAGCAGTTCTTC. The J gene is TRBJ2-1, the V gene TRBV12-5; TRBD2 might be the D (5 bases). Per the germline V gene, CDR1 is LGHNT and CDR2 is FRNRAP. This CDR3 contains 14 residues. V lost 4 bases and J lost 1, with 8 bases in between.

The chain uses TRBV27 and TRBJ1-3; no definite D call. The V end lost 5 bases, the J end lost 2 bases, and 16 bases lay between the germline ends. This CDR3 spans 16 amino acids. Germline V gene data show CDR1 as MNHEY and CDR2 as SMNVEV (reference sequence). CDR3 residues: CASSHSKDGTGNTIYF. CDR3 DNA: TGTGCCAGCAGTCATTCTAAGGACGGGACTGGAAACACCATATATTTT.

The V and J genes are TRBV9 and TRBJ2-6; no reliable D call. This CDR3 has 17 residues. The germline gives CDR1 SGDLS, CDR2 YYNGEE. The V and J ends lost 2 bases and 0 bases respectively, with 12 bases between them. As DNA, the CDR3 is TGTGCCAGCAGCGTCAGCCCCAGAATCTCTGGGGCCAACGTCCTGACTTTC. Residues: CASSVSPRISGANVLTF.

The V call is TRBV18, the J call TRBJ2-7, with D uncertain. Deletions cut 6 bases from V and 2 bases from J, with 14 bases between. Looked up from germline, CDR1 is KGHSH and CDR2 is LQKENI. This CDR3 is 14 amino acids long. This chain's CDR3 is CASSLFGPAYEQYF. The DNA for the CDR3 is TGTGCCAGCTCCCTTTTCGGACCTGCCTACGAGCAGTACTTC.